This note documents a single TCR beta chain sequence. It was with random hexamers that about 0.45 to 1 ug RNA was reverse transcribed. It was immunoSEQ multiplex PCR that amplified TCR beta CDR3 across 54 Vbeta and 13 Jbeta. In TCRdb, the immunoSEQ multiplex PCR reads were re-called with MiXCR into one record per CDR3 protein. The sample contains 200,000 to 250,000 distinct CDR3 sequences, around 93% of which appear only once. The entry originates in a study of CD8 T cells in Susac syndrome. TCR beta sequences were obtained from blood CD8+ and CD4+ T cells. The multiple sclerosis controls were treatment-naive patients, and their relapsing-remitting disease was stable or active. The V gene end was trimmed by 3 bases and the J gene end by 7 bases; junction bases not matched to a gene: 8. This CDR3 comprises 16 residues. Germline CDR1 is SEHNR and CDR2 is FQNEAQ (reference sequence).

This chain joins TRBV7-9 and TRBJ2-1; 11 nucleotides agree with TRBD1. Sequencing was done on a sample of CD4+ T cells from PBMCs. The origin of this receptor is a human donor with multiple sclerosis. The CDR3 protein is CASSFPGQGARNEQFF. Written as DNA, the CDR3 is TGTGCCAGCAGCTTCCCAGGACAGGGGGCGAGAAATGAGCAGTTCTTC.